Following are 9 T cell receptor beta chains from one sample sequenced in a study of T-cell reconstitution after alpha-beta-depleted transplantation in children. During its preparation, the TCRbeta library received unique molecular identifiers. Each CDR3 protein gets one entry after TCRdb re-called the PCR reads with MiXCR. This sample has almost 500,000 distinct CDR3 sequences, with approximately 13% found just once. Sequenced material: PBMCs from the stem cell graft donor, taken from the stem cell graft. These receptors all stem from a human donor who donated a stem cell graft to a child with combined immunodeficiency.

This clonotype was recorded many times. V and J are TRBV10-3 and TRBJ2-5; D remains unclear. V was shortened by 6 bases and J by 4 bases, with 9 bases between the two germline ends. The germline V gene has CDR1 ENHRY and CDR2 SYGVKD. The CDR3 is made up of 12 amino acids. The CDR3 coding sequence is TGTGCCATCAGGGACGGCTTAGAGACCCAGTACTTC. Protein product: CAIRDGLETQYF.

The genes are TRBV29-1 and TRBJ2-5; no clear D gene. V lost 3 bases and J 5 bases, leaving 10 bases between the germline ends. This CDR3 comprises 12 residues. Germline CDR1 is SQVTM and CDR2 is ANQGSEA. The CDR3 loop is CSVEGYSETQYF. The CDR3 DNA reads as TGCAGCGTTGAGGGTTATTCGGAGACCCAGTACTTC.

In its sample, this clonotype was seen many times. The V gene is TRBV7-8, the J gene TRBJ2-5; D unresolved. V gave up 3 bases and J gave up 0 bases, with 11 bases separating them. Germline lookup yields CDR1 SGHVS and CDR2 FQNEAQ. The CDR3 is made up of 15 amino acids. CDR3: CASSLGSLYQETQYF. CDR3 DNA sequence: TGTGCCAGCAGCTTGGGCAGCCTTTACCAAGAGACCCAGTACTTC.

The sample holds a few counts of this clonotype. The V gene is TRBV7-2, the J gene TRBJ2-7; D is perhaps TRBD1 (6 bases). The CDR3 is made up of 16 amino acids. From germline, CDR1 is SGHTA and CDR2 FQGNSA. V lost 5 bases to trimming and J lost 2 bases, with 19 bases between them. CDR3 protein: CASSLPGAGITYEQYF. In nucleotides, the CDR3 is TGTGCCAGCAGCCTCCCAGGGGCAGGGATTACCTACGAGCAGTACTTC.

This clonotype was seen ten or more times. The chain recombines TRBV12-3 or TRBV12-4 with TRBJ2-7; D ambiguous. Trimming took off 2 bases at V and 5 bases at J, with 13 bases between the two ends. This CDR3 spans 14 amino acids. The CDR3 here is CASSLSRSLHEQYF. CDR3 nucleotides: TGTGCCAGCAGTTTAAGTCGGTCTCTGCACGAGCAGTACTTC.

This clonotype was found once. The rearrangement links TRBV10-1 to TRBJ2-7; D possibly corresponds to TRBD2 (5 bases). V gave up 6 bases and J gave up 3 bases, with 12 bases separating them. Germline V gene sequence: CDR1 WNHNN, CDR2 SYGVQD (reference sequence). The CDR3 is made up of 13 amino acids. DNA for the CDR3: TGCGCCAGCAGGCACCGGGGTGACTACGAGCAGTACTTC. Protein product: CASRHRGDYEQYF.

The CDR3 here is CASSTGQDLQETQYF. CDR3 in DNA: TGCGCCAGCAGCACCGGACAGGATTTACAAGAGACCCAGTACTTC. The chain is built from TRBV5-1 and TRBJ2-5, with 7 bases that match TRBD1. The germline V gene has CDR1 SGHRS and CDR2 YFSETQ. Trimming at V came to 4 bases and at J to 2 bases, leaving 8 bases not matched to a gene. This CDR3 has 15 amino acids.

A few counts support this clonotype. This rearrangement joins TRBV14 to TRBJ2-1, with D possibly being TRBD1 or TRBD2 (5 bases each). The CDR3 has 15 residues. Trimming shortened V by 3 bases and J by 8 bases, and 17 bases separated the two germline ends. CDR1 is SGHDN and CDR2 is FVKESK in the germline V gene. CDR3: CASSHRDPIFDEQFF. The CDR3 DNA is TGTGCCAGCAGCCACCGGGACCCCATATTCGATGAGCAGTTCTTC.

The table lists this clonotype with a few counts. This chain links TRBV20-1 with TRBJ1-1; D is unresolved. CDR3 length: 13 residues. Trimming removed 3 bases from V and 8 bases from J, with 16 bases in between. Germline loops: CDR1 DFQATT, CDR2 SNEGSKA (reference sequence). The CDR3 is CSASLTNSAEAFF. In nucleotides, the CDR3 is TGCAGTGCTAGTTTAACGAACTCCGCAGAAGCTTTCTTT.